These 23 T cell receptor beta chains share one sample of origin, sequenced in a study of blood T cell repertoires in COVID-19. Using immunoSEQ multiplex PCR, the repertoire was profiled, and TCRdb retains in-frame clones only, with some absent. The table has 65,000 to 90,000 clones, approximately 88% seen once. Sequenced sample: peripheral blood. The receptors originated from an elderly man with active or convalescent COVID-19.

The V and J genes are TRBV30 and TRBJ1-2; 8 positions agree with TRBD1. The CDR3 has 13 amino acids. V was clipped by 0 bases and J by 4 bases; unmatched bases: 1. Germline CDR1 and CDR2: GTSNPN and SVGIG (reference sequence). CDR3 nucleotides: TGTGCCTGGAGTGTGGGACAGGCCTATGGCTACACCTTC. Translating gives CAWSVGQAYGYTF.

The chain has TRBV27 and TRBJ1-2; D gene unclear. This CDR3 is 14 amino acids long. CDR1 and CDR2 from the germline V gene are MNHEY and SMNVEV (reference sequence). Trimming cost V 5 bases and J 2 bases, with 12 bases left between them. CDR3 sequence reads: CASSPTFSNYGYTF. As DNA, the CDR3 is TGTGCCAGCAGTCCGACTTTTTCAAACTATGGCTACACCTTC.

This chain uses TRBV4-2 with TRBJ2-7, with TRBD1 as a possible D gene (5 bases). Germline V gene lookup returns CDR1 LGHNA and CDR2 YNFKEQ. The CDR3 sequence is 14 residues long. Trimming took off 4 bases at V and 0 bases at J, with 10 bases between the two ends. DNA for the CDR3: TGTGCCAGCAGCCCCGGAAGGGGCTCCTACGAGCAGTACTTC. Translation: CASSPGRGSYEQYF.

The chain joins TRBV6-2 or TRBV6-3 to TRBJ2-1, with a possible D match to TRBD2 (5 bases). The V end lost 6 bases, the J end lost 1 base, and 13 bases lay between the germline ends. The V gene's germline CDR1 is MNHEY and CDR2 SVGEGT. The CDR3 consists of 15 residues. The CDR3 here is CASRPTRKSYNEQFF. CDR3 in DNA: TGTGCCAGCAGGCCTACTAGAAAATCCTACAATGAGCAGTTCTTC.

The chain has TRBV2 and TRBJ2-5; TRBD1 agrees at 9 bases. After removal of 6 bases from V and 0 bases from J, the junction contained 8 bases not matched to a gene. The CDR3 sequence is 16 residues long. Germline V CDR1 and CDR2: SNHLY, FYNNEI. The CDR3 protein is CASSGTGSRYQETQYF. CDR3 bases: TGTGCCAGCAGCGGGACAGGGTCGAGGTACCAAGAGACCCAGTACTTC.

J is TRBJ2-7 and V is TRBV5-1, with D perhaps TRBD2 (7 bases). The germline V and J ends were trimmed by 0 bases and 0 bases, with 13 bases remaining between them. Germline V CDR1 and CDR2: SGHRS, YFSETQ. The CDR3 is 16 amino acids. CDR3 region: CASSLEGRGSSYEQYF. CDR3 coding DNA: TGCGCCAGCAGCTTGGAGGGGAGGGGGAGCTCCTACGAGCAGTACTTC.

The gene calls are TRBV19 and TRBJ1-2; no firm D call. The V gene lost 5 bases and the J gene lost 5 bases, with 15 bases spanning the gap. This CDR3 region has 14 residues. Germline CDR1 and CDR2: LNHDA and SQIVND (reference sequence). CDR3 in DNA: TGTGCCAGTAGTTCAGGTGGCCCAAGATATGGCTACACCTTC. Protein sequence: CASSSGGPRYGYTF.

The chain carries TRBV15 and TRBJ2-7, with 12 positions matching TRBD2. J gave up 3 bases and V 2 bases, and 2 bases lay outside the gene matches. This CDR3 spans 15 amino acids. Germline V CDR1 and CDR2: LNHNV, YYDKDF (reference sequence). CDR3 nucleotides: TGTGCCACCAGCAGACTAGCGGGAGGGCGCTACGAGCAGTACTTC. This codes for CATSRLAGGRYEQYF. Variable domain in full (rest from reference TRBV15 and TRBJ2-7): DAMVIQNPRYQVTQFGKPVTLSCSQTLNHNVMYWYQQKSSQAPKLLFHYYDKDFNNEADTPDNFQSRRPNTSFCFLDIRSPGLGDTAMYLCATSRLAGGRYEQYFGPGTRLTVT.

CDR3 nucleotide sequence: TGCGCCAGCAGCCGCGGACAGGTAACAGATACGCAGTATTTT. Translation: CASSRGQVTDTQYF. The chain is built from TRBV5-1 and TRBJ2-3, with 7 bases fitting TRBD1. The V segment lost 4 bases and the J segment 3 bases; nucleotides outside the gene matches: 5. The CDR3 is 14 residues long. The germline V gene encodes CDR1 SGHRS and CDR2 YFSETQ.

V and J are TRBV30 and TRBJ1-2; tentatively, D is TRBD1 (5 bases). V lost 3 bases and J 8 bases, leaving 19 bases between the germline ends. This CDR3 comprises 14 residues. CDR1 is GTSNPN and CDR2 is SVGIG in the germline V gene (reference sequence). The CDR3 region is CAWRLMGLPNGYTF. CDR3 sequence (DNA): TGTGCCTGGAGATTAATGGGACTCCCGAACGGCTACACCTTC.

The V and J genes are TRBV27 and TRBJ2-2; D call uncertain. Germline V gene data show CDR1 as MNHEY and CDR2 as SMNVEV (reference sequence). The CDR3 totals 15 residues. V was trimmed by 5 bases and J by 5 bases, leaving 15 bases between them. CDR3 nucleotides: TGTGCCAGCAGTCCCCGCAGGATAGGAACCGGGGAGCTGTTTTTT. Translation gives CASSPRRIGTGELFF.

Comment on this clone: Other DNA sequences in this sample translate to the same CDR3. The chain joins TRBV29-1 to TRBJ2-7; a weak D match, TRBD2 (7 bases). The ends were cut back, 6 bases at V and 5 bases at J, with 14 bases in the middle. Germline V gives CDR1 SQVTM, CDR2 ANQGSEA. CDR3 size: 12 residues. The CDR3 is CSVGTGGHEQYF. The CDR3 DNA is TGCAGCGTCGGGACCGGGGGGCACGAGCAGTACTTC.

J is TRBJ2-3 and V is TRBV2, with TRBD2 identical over 10 bases. V was pared by 6 bases and J by 3 bases, with 3 bases of the junction left unmatched. CDR1 is SNHLY and CDR2 is FYNNEI in the germline V gene. The CDR3 consists of 14 residues. CDR3 in amino acids: CASRRTSGTDTQYF. CDR3 sequence (DNA): TGTGCCAGCAGACGGACTAGCGGAACAGATACGCAGTATTTT.

The gene calls are TRBV2 and TRBJ1-2; tentatively, D is TRBD1 (6 bases). Germline V gene data show CDR1 as SNHLY and CDR2 as FYNNEI. V lost 2 bases and J lost 8, with 12 bases in between. CDR3 length: 13 amino acids. Here the CDR3 reads CASSEQGIGGYTF. Written as DNA, the CDR3 is TGTGCCAGCAGTGAACAGGGGATCGGCGGCTACACCTTC.

The J gene is TRBJ2-5, the V gene TRBV5-4, with TRBD1 identical over 8 bases. The CDR3 covers 14 residues. V lost 5 bases and J lost 1; bases outside the gene matches: 4. Germline CDR1 SGHNT, CDR2 YYREEE (reference sequence). The CDR3 nucleotides are TGTGCCAGCAGTACGCAGGGGGCCCAAGAGACCCAGTACTTC. This codes for CASSTQGAQETQYF.

This sequence joins TRBV4-1 and TRBJ2-3; weak D call: TRBD2 (5 bases). The V gene lost 1 base and the J gene lost 2 bases, with 7 bases spanning the gap. The CDR3 has 14 amino acids. Germline V gene sequence: CDR1 MGHRA, CDR2 YSYEKL. The CDR3 region has the DNA TGCGCCAGCAGCCAAGGGGGAGACACAGATACGCAGTATTTT. It translates to CASSQGGDTDTQYF.

The V call is TRBV11-3, the J call TRBJ1-2; 7 nucleotides line up with TRBD1. Germline V CDR1 and CDR2: SGHNT, YENEEA. Germline trimming cut 5 bases from V and 5 bases from J; bases unmatched to any gene: 11. The CDR3 extends over 15 amino acids. CDR3 bases: TGTGCCAGCAGCCCGCGGGCGCAGGGGGGATATGGCTACACCTTC. Its protein is CASSPRAQGGYGYTF.

The chain carries TRBV28 and TRBJ1-1; D ambiguous. From germline, CDR1 is MDHEN and CDR2 SYDVKM. The CDR3 has 11 amino acids. The V and J ends lost 5 bases and 5 bases respectively, with 6 bases between them. CDR3 amino acids: CASSRRTEAFF. In DNA form, the CDR3 reads TGTGCCAGCAGTAGGAGAACTGAAGCTTTCTTT. The entire variable domain, with the rest obtained from reference TRBV28 and TRBJ1-1, is as follows: DVKVTQSSRYLVKRTGEKVFLECVQDMDHENMFWYRQDPGLGLRLIYFSYDVKMKEKGDIPEGYSVSREKKERFSLILESASTNQTSMYLCASSRRTEAFFGQGTRLTVV.

The rearrangement uses TRBV3-1 (or the pseudogene TRBV3-2) and TRBJ1-1, with D uncertain. Germline V gene sequence: CDR1 LGHDT, CDR2 YNNKEL (reference sequence). The CDR3 is 13 residues long. The V end lost 4 bases, the J end lost 4 bases, and 10 bases lay between the germline ends. CDR3 protein: CASSLPEGTEAFF. In DNA form, the CDR3 reads TGTGCCAGCAGCCTGCCCGAGGGCACTGAAGCTTTCTTT.

The chain employs TRBV19 and TRBJ2-7, with D possibly TRBD2 on 5 matching bases. This CDR3 has 12 amino acids. Germline V lookup: CDR1 LNHDA, CDR2 SQIVND (reference sequence). Trimming removed 3 bases from V and 3 bases from J, with 6 bases in between. The CDR3 loop is CASSIGSYEQYF. The CDR3 DNA is TGTGCCAGTAGTATTGGGAGCTACGAGCAGTACTTC.

This clone was counted once. V gene TRBV4-1 combines with J gene TRBJ2-1; a weak D match, TRBD1 (6 bases). CDR1 is MGHRA, CDR2 YSYEKL, per germline. The CDR3 spans 17 residues. Trimming removed 1 base from V and 0 bases from J, with 13 bases in between. In nucleotides, the CDR3 is TGCGCCAGCAGCCAAGTCCGCGGCAGGGGCTCCTACAATGAGCAGTTCTTC. Amino acid sequence: CASSQVRGRGSYNEQFF.

This clone was counted once. The V and J genes are TRBV6-1 and TRBJ2-1, with TRBD2 matching 10 bases. The CDR3 consists of 16 residues. CDR1 is MNHNS, CDR2 SASEGT, per germline. V was pared by 3 bases and J by 2 bases, with 4 bases of the junction left unmatched. CDR3 residues: CASSEVGLAAYNEQFF. CDR3 nucleotides: TGTGCCAGCAGTGAGGTAGGACTAGCGGCCTACAATGAGCAGTTCTTC.

This clone was seen once. V is TRBV5-1 and J is TRBJ2-3, with a weak D call TRBD1 (5 bases). The germline gives CDR1 SGHRS, CDR2 YFSETQ. Trimming removed 0 bases at V and 4 bases at J, with 9 bases between. This CDR3 has 14 residues. Written as DNA, the CDR3 is TGCGCCAGCAGCTTGGGCAGGGCCTCAGATACGCAGTATTTT. It specifies CASSLGRASDTQYF. The variable domain in full, with the rest retrieved from reference TRBV5-1 and TRBJ2-3, is KAGVTQTPRYLIKTRGQQVTLSCSPISGHRSVSWYQQTPGQGLQFLFEYFSETQRNKGNFPGRFSGRQFSNSRSEMNVSTLELGDSALYLCASSLGRASDTQYFGPGTRLTVL.